This TCR beta chain was retrieved from a study of sequential checkpoint blockade in melanoma. Measured with immunoSEQ multiplex PCR; TCRdb has only the in-frame clones, and not every one. The sample contains about 27,000 clones, about 80% of which appear only once. V shed 1 base and J shed 7 bases, with 7 bases lying between them. Germline values: CDR1 PRHDT, CDR2 FYEKMQ (reference sequence). The CDR3 is 13 residues long. Documented treatment: randomized to nivolumab then ipilimumab (arm A) or the reverse (arm B). This rearrangement joins TRBV13 to TRBJ2-2; D unresolved. The sequence derives from a human donor with melanoma. The sequenced sample was CD8+ T cells sorted from blood (inferred from file names), obtained from a patient given nivolumab and ipilimumab in sequence. Here the CDR3 reads CASSLALGGELFF. CDR3 nucleotide sequence: TGTGCCAGCAGCTTAGCCCTCGGCGGGGAGCTGTTTTTT. Together with reference TRBV13 and TRBJ2-2, the CDR3 gives the full variable domain: AAGVIQSPRHLIKEKRETATLKCYPIPRHDTVYWYQQGPGQDPQFLISFYEKMQSDKGSIPDRFSAQQFSDYHSELNMSSLELGDSALYFCASSLALGGELFFGEGSRLTVL.